The source of this TCR beta chain is a study of blood T cell repertoires in COVID-19. Study-wide context: There were acute and convalescent COVID-19 samples, and they came from the United States, Italy and Spain.

Participant-reported clinical history was the basis for cohort assignment. The table came from immunoSEQ multiplex PCR; TCRdb's copy has only in-frame clones and leaves some out. The sample gives fewer than 250,000 clones, over 80% of which show up once; just over 2.5% is in the top ten. The CDR3 contains 15 residues. V lost 5 bases, J lost 2 bases, and 16 bases lay in between. Per germline, CDR1 LNHDA and CDR2 SQIVND (reference sequence). Sequencing was performed on PBMCs or T cells enriched from blood (not recorded which). The clonotype was recovered from a woman aged 25 to 45 with acute COVID-19. The chain combines TRBV19 with TRBJ2-7; possible D gene TRBD1, 7 bases. In DNA, the CDR3 is TGTGCCAGTAGTGCTGGAGCAGGGGGGCCCTACGAGCAGTACTTC. Translating it yields CASSAGAGGPYEQYF.